Below are 20 T cell receptor beta chains sequenced from a single sample in a study of OX40 agonist ivuxolimab in advanced cancers. The data were produced by immunoSEQ multiplex PCR, yet TCRdb's version contains in-frame clones alone and is incomplete. The sample contains approximately 40,000 clones, 82% of which appear only once. Sequencing was performed on CD4+ or CD8+ T cells sorted from blood, taken in a trial of the OX40 agonist ivuxolimab. All receptors derive from an adult with an advanced solid tumor such as melanoma, head and neck, liver or kidney cancer.

This clone was found once. The chain links TRBV30 to TRBJ1-5; D remains ambiguous. Trimming took off 0 bases at V and 0 bases at J, with 9 bases between the two ends. This CDR3 contains 15 residues. CDR1 and CDR2 from the germline V gene are GTSNPN and SVGIG (reference sequence). This CDR3 is CAWSVPGPSNQPQHF. The CDR3 DNA sequence: TGTGCCTGGAGTGTACCCGGTCCTAGCAATCAGCCCCAGCATTTT.

The CDR3 spells CSVQKTGSGNTEAFF. CDR3 DNA: TGCAGCGTCCAGAAAACGGGTTCGGGGAACACTGAAGCTTTCTTT. This chain connects TRBV29-1 to TRBJ1-1, with D unclear. Germline CDR1 is SQVTM and CDR2 is ANQGSEA. The CDR3 consists of 15 residues. V lost 6 bases, J lost 1 base, and 18 bases lay in between. Looking up the rest from reference TRBV29-1 and TRBJ1-1 gives the full variable domain: SAVISQKPSRDICQRGTSLTIQCQVDSQVTMMFWYRQQPGQSLTLIATANQGSEATYESGFVIDKFPISRPNLTFSTLTVSNMSPEDSSIYLCSVQKTGSGNTEAFFGQGTRLTVV.

The chain employs TRBV11-2 and TRBJ2-7, with D unclear. The CDR3 extends over 14 amino acids. V was cut by 3 bases and J by 0 bases, with 9 bases left in between. Per germline, CDR1 SGHAT and CDR2 FQNNGV. This CDR3 reads CASSFNAISYEQYF. CDR3 sequence (DNA): TGTGCCAGCAGCTTTAACGCTATCTCCTACGAGCAGTACTTC.

This clone came up once. The chain carries TRBV5-1 and TRBJ2-3; 8 nucleotides align to TRBD1. The CDR3 spans 18 residues. Germline values: CDR1 SGHRS, CDR2 YFSETQ. V lost 4 bases, J lost 6 bases, and 19 bases stayed unmatched. DNA of the CDR3: TGCGCCAGCAGCCGAACTAGTCCCGGGACAGGACTCATGGATACGCAGTATTTT. Translation gives CASSRTSPGTGLMDTQYF. The variable domain in full, completed from reference TRBV5-1 and TRBJ2-3, reads KAGVTQTPRYLIKTRGQQVTLSCSPISGHRSVSWYQQTPGQGLQFLFEYFSETQRNKGNFPGRFSGRQFSNSRSEMNVSTLELGDSALYLCASSRTSPGTGLMDTQYFGPGTRLTVL.

In its sample, this clone was seen once. The chain joins TRBV28 to TRBJ1-6, with 7 positions matching TRBD1. The CDR3 is 15 residues long. The J segment lost 8 bases and the V segment lost 2 bases, leaving 6 bases of the junction unmatched. Germline V gene data show CDR1 as MDHEN and CDR2 as SYDVKM. For the CDR3, the DNA is TGTGCCAGCAGTTTACTCGGGACAGAACATTCACCCCTCCACTTT. It specifies CASSLLGTEHSPLHF.

The rearrangement joins TRBV6-5 to TRBJ1-4, with D possibly TRBD1 on 5 matching bases. The germline V and J ends were trimmed by 4 bases and 8 bases, with 11 bases remaining between them. The CDR3 is made up of 13 amino acids. The germline CDR1 and CDR2 sequences are MNHEY and SVGAGI. CDR3 sequence: CASSWGEREKLFF. The CDR3 DNA reads TGTGCCAGCAGTTGGGGGGAGAGAGAAAAACTGTTTTTT.

This rearrangement joins TRBV7-9 to TRBJ2-5, with TRBD2 identical over 7 bases. The CDR3 is 18 residues long. Germline loops: CDR1 SEHNR, CDR2 FQNEAQ (reference sequence). V trimming: 3 bases; J trimming: 5 bases; junction bases outside the gene matches: 18. CDR3 coding DNA: TGTGCCAGCAGCTTGGGGTCGGTAAGCGGGAAGCGGGGTGAGACCCAGTACTTC. It encodes CASSLGSVSGKRGETQYF.

This clone was picked up a small number of times. CDR3 sequence: CASTQQGRETQYF. The CDR3 DNA reads as TGTGCCAGTACCCAGCAGGGACGGGAGACCCAGTACTTC. The chain couples TRBV19 to TRBJ2-5, with D perhaps being TRBD1 or TRBD2 (5 bases each). Trimming shortened V by 7 bases and J by 5 bases, and 14 bases separated the two germline ends. The CDR3 length is 13 residues. CDR1 and CDR2 from the germline V gene are LNHDA and SQIVND (reference sequence).

This sequence joins TRBV7-6 and TRBJ2-5; no clear D gene. This CDR3 region has 14 residues. CDR1 is SGHVS, CDR2 FNYEAQ, per germline. V lost 1 base, J lost 5 bases, and 11 bases lay in between. The CDR3 nucleotides read TGTGCCAGCAGCTTAGACTCAACGTGGGAGACCCAGTACTTC. It encodes CASSLDSTWETQYF. Full variable domain (rest looked up from reference TRBV7-6 and TRBJ2-5): GAGVSQSPRYKVTKRGQDVALRCDPISGHVSLYWYRQALGQGPEFLTYFNYEAQQDKSGLPNDRFSAERPEGSISTLTIQRTEQRDSAMYRCASSLDSTWETQYFGPGTRLLVL.

The rearrangement joins TRBV19 to TRBJ2-3; 9 bases are shared with TRBD1. Germline CDR1 and CDR2: LNHDA and SQIVND (reference sequence). The V and J ends lost 5 bases and 2 bases, in that order; junction bases with no gene match: 11. The CDR3 has 17 residues. The CDR3 region has the DNA TGTGCCAGTAGTTCTTTGCCAGGGACAGGGTTCACAGATACGCAGTATTTT. Protein product: CASSSLPGTGFTDTQYF. Filled out from reference TRBV19 and TRBJ2-3, the complete variable domain reads DGGITQSPKYLFRKEGQNVTLSCEQNLNHDAMYWYRQDPGQGLRLIYYSQIVNDFQKGDIAEGYSVSREKKESFPLTVTSAQKNPTAFYLCASSSLPGTGFTDTQYFGPGTRLTVL.

The rearrangement joins TRBV7-9 to TRBJ1-5; 8 nucleotides line up with TRBD1. V shed 6 bases and J 2 bases; nucleotides not matched to a gene: 6. Germline CDR1 and CDR2: SEHNR and FQNEAQ (reference sequence). The CDR3 length is 15 residues. The CDR3 loop reads CASSLTGGGNQPQHF. The CDR3 nucleotides read TGTGCCAGCAGTCTCACAGGGGGTGGCAATCAGCCCCAGCATTTT. Together with reference TRBV7-9 and TRBJ1-5, the CDR3 gives the full variable domain: DTGVSQNPRHKITKRGQNVTFRCDPISEHNRLYWYRQTLGQGPEFLTYFQNEAQLEKSRLLSDRFSAERPKGSFSTLEIQRTEQGDSAMYLCASSLTGGGNQPQHFGDGTRLSIL.

This clone was seen a handful of times. J is TRBJ2-7 and V is TRBV5-6, with TRBD1 matching 7 bases. The CDR3 is 16 residues long. V gave up 0 bases and J gave up 2 bases; unmatched junction bases: 8. Germline V CDR1 and CDR2: SGHDT, YYEEEE. The CDR3 DNA reads as TGTGCCAGCAGCTTGGCCAGGGGGAATTCGGCCTACGAGCAGTACTTC. Translating gives CASSLARGNSAYEQYF.

V and J are TRBV11-1 and TRBJ2-3, with a possible D match to TRBD2 (5 bases). Germline V gives CDR1 SGHAT, CDR2 FQDESV (reference sequence). The CDR3 consists of 13 residues. The V and J ends lost 5 bases and 6 bases respectively, with 12 bases between them. The DNA for the CDR3 is TGTGCCAGCAGCGTCGGGATGCTGGATACGCAGTATTTT. Amino acids: CASSVGMLDTQYF.

The genes are TRBV7-9 and TRBJ2-7; TRBD1 matches 9 bases. V lost 1 base, J lost 2 bases, and 0 bases stayed unmatched. Germline CDR1 SEHNR, CDR2 FQNEAQ (reference sequence). The CDR3 covers 14 residues. The DNA for the CDR3 is TGTGCCAGCAGCTTAGGGACAGGGGCCTACGAGCAGTACTTC. This gives the protein CASSLGTGAYEQYF.

This clone was seen just once. This sequence joins TRBV5-6 and TRBJ1-2, with a possible D match to TRBD1 (6 bases). This CDR3 has 14 residues. Per the germline V gene, CDR1 is SGHDT and CDR2 is YYEEEE. V was cut by 2 bases and J by 2 bases, with 10 bases left in between. CDR3 in DNA: TGTGCCAGCAGCTTTAAAGACAGGAACTATGGCTACACCTTC. This codes for CASSFKDRNYGYTF.

This clone was detected once. The chain is built from TRBV28 and TRBJ1-6; D perhaps matches TRBD1 (6 bases). From germline, CDR1 is MDHEN and CDR2 SYDVKM. Trimming removed 6 bases at V and 8 bases at J, with 17 bases between. This CDR3 comprises 15 residues. This CDR3 reads CASSPVRGGYSPLHF. The CDR3 DNA reads as TGTGCCAGCAGCCCCGTCAGGGGAGGATATTCACCCCTCCACTTT.

This clone was picked up one time. One end of the junction does not line up with germline, which may come from a read error. This chain joins TRBV5-1 and TRBJ2-1; 9 bases fit TRBD2. Germline V gives CDR1 SGHRS, CDR2 YFSETQ. The CDR3 consists of 16 residues. The DNA for the CDR3 is TGCGCCAGCACCTTGACGGCTAGCGGGATACACAATGAGCAGTTCTTC. Its translation is CASTLTASGIHNEQFF.

This sequence joins TRBV19 and TRBJ2-5, with D maybe TRBD1 (6 bases). The J call is in doubt because the DNA end fits TRBJ2-7 better. Per germline, CDR1 LNHDA and CDR2 SQIVND (reference sequence). The CDR3 spans 13 residues. The CDR3 loop reads CASRRTEKYEQYF. In nucleotides, the CDR3 is TGTGCCAGTAGACGGACAGAAAAATACGAGCAGTACTTC.

The chain recombines TRBV5-1 with TRBJ1-2; possibly TRBD1 for D (6 bases). The CDR3 has 14 residues. Germline values: CDR1 SGHRS, CDR2 YFSETQ. V was shortened by 0 bases and J by 1 base, with 7 bases between the two germline ends. CDR3 sequence reads: CASSLVQGNYGYTF. DNA of the CDR3: TGCGCCAGCAGCTTGGTACAGGGTAACTATGGCTACACCTTC.

The chain joins TRBV14 to TRBJ2-7, with 8 bases lining up with TRBD2. J was trimmed by 6 bases and V by 4 bases; bases with no gene match: 5. The CDR3 runs to 13 residues. CDR1 SGHDN and CDR2 FVKESK come from the germline V gene. The CDR3 loop is CASSLAGGIEQYF. DNA for the CDR3: TGTGCCAGCAGCCTTGCGGGAGGCATCGAGCAGTACTTC.